The source of this TCR beta chain is a study of Graves' ophthalmopathy and Graves' hyperthyroidism. The ends lost 7 bases at V and 0 bases at J; junction bases unmatched: 5. Per the germline V gene, CDR1 is DFQATT and CDR2 is SNEGSKA (reference sequence). The CDR3 has 14 amino acids. CDR3 regions of TCR beta were amplified from RNA transcripts. First-round RT-PCR with HTBI primers preceded a second-round multiplex PCR. MiXCR, applied by TCRdb to the multiplex PCR reads, yields one record per CDR3 protein. This sample has about 550,000 distinct CDR3 sequences; roughly 39% occur once, and the top ten carry 4% to 5%. This clonotype appeared a few times.

This sequence originates from an adult man with Graves' hyperthyroidism. Input material: peripheral blood or thyroid tissue (not recorded which). The chain recombines TRBV20-1 with TRBJ1-5, with 8 bases identical to TRBD1. CDR3 nucleotides: TGCAGTGTTGCGACAGGGGATAGCAATCAGCCCCAGCATTTT. As protein: CSVATGDSNQPQHF.